This T cell receptor beta chain was captured in a study of blood T cell repertoires in COVID-19. Study in general: Spain, Italy and the United States supplied samples that represented acute and convalescent COVID-19.

Generated by immunoSEQ multiplex PCR, the TCRdb table keeps only in-frame clones and is missing some. This table has about 240,000 clones, about four fifths appearing once. This clonotype was sampled from a woman older than 75 with acute or convalescent COVID-19. The sequenced material came from peripheral blood.

The CDR3 nucleotides read TGTGCCAGCAGCGTAGCGGCAGGGGGGAACACCGGGGAGCTGTTTTTT. Its protein product is CASSVAAGGNTGELFF. The J gene is TRBJ2-2, the V gene TRBV9, with TRBD1 identical over 7 bases. This CDR3 is built from 16 residues. V lost 0 bases and J lost 1; bases outside the gene matches: 3. Germline CDR1 SGDLS, CDR2 YYNGEE. Full variable domain (remainder filled in from reference TRBV9 and TRBJ2-2): DSGVTQTPKHLITATGQRVTLRCSPRSGDLSVYWYQQSLDQGLQFLIQYYNGEERAKGNILERFSAQQFPDLHSELNLSSLELGDSALYFCASSVAAGGNTGELFFGEGSRLTVL.